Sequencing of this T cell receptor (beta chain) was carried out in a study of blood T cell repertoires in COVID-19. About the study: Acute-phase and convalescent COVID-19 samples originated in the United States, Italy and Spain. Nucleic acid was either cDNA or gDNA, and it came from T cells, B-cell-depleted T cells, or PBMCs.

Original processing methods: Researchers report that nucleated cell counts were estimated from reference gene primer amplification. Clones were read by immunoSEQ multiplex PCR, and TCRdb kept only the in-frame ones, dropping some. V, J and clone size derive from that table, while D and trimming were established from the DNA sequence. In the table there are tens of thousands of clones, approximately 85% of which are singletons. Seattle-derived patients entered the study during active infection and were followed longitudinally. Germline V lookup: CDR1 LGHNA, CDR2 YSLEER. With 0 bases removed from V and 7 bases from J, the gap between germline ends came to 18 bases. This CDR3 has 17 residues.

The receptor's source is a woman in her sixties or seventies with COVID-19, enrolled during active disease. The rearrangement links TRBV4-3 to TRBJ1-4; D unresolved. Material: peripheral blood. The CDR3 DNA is TGCGCCAGCAGCCAAGATACCCCCAGCGGGGATGGTGAAAAACTGTTTTTT. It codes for CASSQDTPSGDGEKLFF.